The source of this TCR beta chain is a study of blood T cell repertoires in COVID-19. For the study at large: The origin of the acute and convalescent COVID-19 samples was the United States, Italy and Spain. Nucleic acid was either cDNA or gDNA, and it came from T cells, B-cell-depleted T cells, or PBMCs.

The CDR3 is made up of 16 amino acids. Trimming shortened V by 0 bases and J by 4 bases, and 16 bases separated the two germline ends. Germline lookup yields CDR1 SGHKS and CDR2 YYEKEE (reference sequence). Original processing methods: Reference gene primers were amplified, and this amplification served to estimate nucleated cell counts. Some clones are missing from TCRdb's copy, which holds only in-frame ones; the method was immunoSEQ multiplex PCR. The D gene and trimming were derived from the DNA, and the V and J assignments and clone size from that table. Found here are fewer than 200,000 clones, around 79% of them singletons; the top ten hold approximately 27%.

The TCR sequence derives from an older woman with acute or convalescent COVID-19. What was sequenced was peripheral blood. The chain joins TRBV5-5 to TRBJ1-2; D unclear. CDR3 amino acids: CASSLERGQASYGYTF. The CDR3, as DNA: TGTGCCAGCAGCTTGGAGCGCGGGCAGGCTAGCTATGGCTACACCTTC.